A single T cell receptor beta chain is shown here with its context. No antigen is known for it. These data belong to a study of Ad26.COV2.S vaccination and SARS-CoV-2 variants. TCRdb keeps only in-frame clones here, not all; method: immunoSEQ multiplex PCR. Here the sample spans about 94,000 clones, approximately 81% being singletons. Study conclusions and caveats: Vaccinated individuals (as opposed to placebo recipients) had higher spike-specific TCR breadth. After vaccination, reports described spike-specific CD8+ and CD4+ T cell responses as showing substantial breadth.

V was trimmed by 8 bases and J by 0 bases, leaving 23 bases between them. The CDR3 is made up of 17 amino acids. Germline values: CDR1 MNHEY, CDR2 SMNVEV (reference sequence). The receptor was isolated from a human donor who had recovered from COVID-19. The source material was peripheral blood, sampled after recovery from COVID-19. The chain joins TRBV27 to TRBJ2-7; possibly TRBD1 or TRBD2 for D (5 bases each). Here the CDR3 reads CASGLITRDRNSYEQYF. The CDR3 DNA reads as TGTGCCAGCGGGCTCATCACCCGGGACCGTAACTCCTACGAGCAGTACTTC.